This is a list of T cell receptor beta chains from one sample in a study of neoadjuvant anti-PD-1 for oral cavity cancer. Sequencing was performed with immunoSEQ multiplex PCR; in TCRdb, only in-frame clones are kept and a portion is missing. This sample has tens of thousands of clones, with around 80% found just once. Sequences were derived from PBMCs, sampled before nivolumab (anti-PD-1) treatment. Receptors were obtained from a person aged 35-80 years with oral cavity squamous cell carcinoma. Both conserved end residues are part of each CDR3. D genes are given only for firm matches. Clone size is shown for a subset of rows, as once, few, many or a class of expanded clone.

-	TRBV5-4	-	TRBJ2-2	TGTGCCAGCAGCTTGGGGCCCGAACCCACCGGGGAGCTGTTTTTT	CASSLGPEPTGELFF
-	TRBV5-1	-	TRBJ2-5	TGCGCCAGCAGCTTTACACAGCCGGGGCTCGAGACCCAGTACTTC	CASSFTQPGLETQYF
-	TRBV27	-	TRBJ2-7	TGTGCCAGCAAAGGTGCGGGAACAGGCGAGCAGTACTTC	CASKGAGTGEQYF
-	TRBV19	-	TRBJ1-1	TGTGCCAGTAGTCGGGAGACACGACTTTTGAACACTGAAGCTTTCTTT	CASSRETRLLNTEAFF
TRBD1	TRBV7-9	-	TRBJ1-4	TGTGCCAGCAGCTCCGGGGCCGCAGGGGGAGGTGAAAAACTGTTTTTT	CASSSGAAGGGEKLFF
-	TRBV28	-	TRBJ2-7	TGTGCCAGCAGTGGGACTGGCGGAAAGGAGCAGTACTTC	CASSGTGGKEQYF
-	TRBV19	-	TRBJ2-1	TGTGCCAGTAGGGGCCGCAATGAGCAGTTCTTC	CASRGRNEQFF
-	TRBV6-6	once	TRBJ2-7	TGTGCCAGCAGGGCCGGAGGGGTGGTACACGAGCAGTACTTC	CASRAGGVVHEQYF
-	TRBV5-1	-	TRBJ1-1	TGCGCCAGCAGCTTGGTGTTAGTGGGGTTCTCCGGCACTGAAGCTTTCTTT	CASSLVLVGFSGTEAFF
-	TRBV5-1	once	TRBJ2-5	TGCGCCAGCAGCTTGCAACCGAGCAAAGAGACCCAGTACTTC	CASSLQPSKETQYF
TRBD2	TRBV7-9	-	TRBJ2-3	TGTGCCAGCAGCTTAGCGCCGGCTAGCGGGACCACAGATACGCAGTATTTT	CASSLAPASGTTDTQYF
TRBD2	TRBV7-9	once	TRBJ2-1	TGTGCCAGCAGCTTAGGACTAGCGGACTACAATGAGCAGTTCTTC	CASSLGLADYNEQFF
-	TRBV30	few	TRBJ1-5	TGTGCCTGGAGTGTACCTGGGGCATTGAGCAATCAGCCCCAGCATTTT	CAWSVPGALSNQPQHF
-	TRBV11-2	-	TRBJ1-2	TGTGCCAGCAGCAAACTGGGGGAGAGAGGCTACACCTTC	CASSKLGERGYTF
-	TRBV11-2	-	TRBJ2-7	TGTGCCAGCAGCTTAGGGAGGGCCTCCTACGAGCAGTACTTC	CASSLGRASYEQYF
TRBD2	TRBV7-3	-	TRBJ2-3	TGTGCCAGCAGCTTAAGGGTAGCGGGGGGCACAGATACGCAGTATTTT	CASSLRVAGGTDTQYF
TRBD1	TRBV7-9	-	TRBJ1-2	TGTGCCAGCATCGATTCAGGGGGCGACGGCTACACCTTC	CASIDSGGDGYTF
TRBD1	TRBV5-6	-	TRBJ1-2	TGTGCCAGCGGCGGACAGGGGGCGGGAGGCTACACCTTC	CASGGQGAGGYTF
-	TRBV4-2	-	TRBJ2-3	TGTGCCAGCAGCCAAGATGGGATGGAGTCAGATACGCAGTATTTT	CASSQDGMESDTQYF
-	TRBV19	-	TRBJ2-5	TGTGCCAGTCTCCCGACTGCTCCCGGGGAGACCCAGTACTTC	CASLPTAPGETQYF
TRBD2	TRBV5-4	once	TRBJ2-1	TGTGCCAGCAGCCCTCCGGGACTAGCGGTATTCAATGAGCAGTTCTTC	CASSPPGLAVFNEQFF
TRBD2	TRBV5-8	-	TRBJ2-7	TGTGCCAGCAGCCCGGGGGGTCGCGAGCAGTACTTC	CASSPGGREQYF
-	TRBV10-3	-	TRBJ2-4	TGTGCCATCAGTGAACTAGCCGCAGCCAAAAACATTCAGTACTTC	CAISELAAAKNIQYF
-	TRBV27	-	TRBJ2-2	TGTGCCAGCGGCCCGGATTTTGGGGCCGGGGAGCTGTTTTTT	CASGPDFGAGELFF
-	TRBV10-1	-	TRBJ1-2	TGCGCCAGCAGTGATTCGACAGGAGGTCGGGGCTACACCTTC	CASSDSTGGRGYTF
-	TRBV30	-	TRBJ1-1	TGTGCCTGGGTACCCGGTCTGGGCCCAGGGGCTTTCTTT	CAWVPGLGPGAFF
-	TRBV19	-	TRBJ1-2	TGTGCCAGTAGTCTTCAGGGGATAACTATCGGCTACACCTTC	CASSLQGITIGYTF
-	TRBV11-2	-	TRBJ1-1	TGTGCCAGCAGCTTAGGGACGAACACTGAAGCTTTCTTT	CASSLGTNTEAFF
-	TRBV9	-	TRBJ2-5	TGTACCAGCAGCCCCCGGGGGCATCGGGGAGAGACCCAGTACTTC	CTSSPRGHRGETQYF
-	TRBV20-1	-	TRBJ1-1	TGCAGTGCTACGGGTAGGTCTGAAGCTTTCTTT	CSATGRSEAFF
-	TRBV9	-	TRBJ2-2	TGTGCCAGCCAGGGGAATGAGTACCGGGAGCTGTTTTTT	CASQGNEYRELFF
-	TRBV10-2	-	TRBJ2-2	TGCGCCAGCATAAGGGCGGGGCCCTCCTTATCCGGGGAGCTGTTTTTT	CASIRAGPSLSGELFF
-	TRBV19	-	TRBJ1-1	TGTGCCAGTAGTCTCAAACCCTGGAGTCCGATGAACACTGAAGCTTTCTTT	CASSLKPWSPMNTEAFF
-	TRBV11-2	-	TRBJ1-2	TGTGCCAGCAGCTTAAGGCATTCGGGCTACACCTTC	CASSLRHSGYTF
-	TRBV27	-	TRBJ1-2	TGTGCCAGCACCCCGCGGTTCAGGGCCTCTTCCTATGGCTACACCTTC	CASTPRFRASSYGYTF
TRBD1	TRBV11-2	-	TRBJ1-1	TGTGCCAGCAGCTTAGCAGGGGGGAACACTGAAGCTTTCTTT	CASSLAGGNTEAFF
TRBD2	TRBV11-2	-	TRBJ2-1	TGTGCCAGCAGCTTAGAGCCTAGCGGGAGCGGTGAGCAGTTCTTC	CASSLEPSGSGEQFF
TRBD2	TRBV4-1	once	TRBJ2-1	TGCGCCAGCAGCCCATTTGGACTAGCGAAGCAGTTCTTC	CASSPFGLAKQFF
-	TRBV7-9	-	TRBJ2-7	TGTGCCAGCAGCGCCGGCCCCTACGAGCAGTACTTC	CASSAGPYEQYF
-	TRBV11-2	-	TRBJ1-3	TGTGCCAGCACCTCGGAAGTCGGAAACACCATATATTTT	CASTSEVGNTIYF
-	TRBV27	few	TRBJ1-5	TGTGCCAGCAGTTTGGGATCCGGCGATCAGCCCCAGCATTTT	CASSLGSGDQPQHF
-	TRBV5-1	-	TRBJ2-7	TGCGCCAGCCAGGAGGGGGGGCTTCACGCCGAGCAGTACTTC	CASQEGGLHAEQYF
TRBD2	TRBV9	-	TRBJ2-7	TGTGCCAGCAGCGTAGTAGCAGGCGGGAGCGGCGAGCAGTACTTC	CASSVVAGGSGEQYF
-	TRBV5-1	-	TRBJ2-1	TGCGCCAGCAGCTTGGTACCGGGACTGACATACAATGAGCAGTTCTTC	CASSLVPGLTYNEQFF
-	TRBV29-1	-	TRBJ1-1	TGCAGCGTTGAAGATTTTAAAGGGGCTAACACTGAAGCTTTCTTT	CSVEDFKGANTEAFF